Shown below are 10 T cell receptor beta chains from a single sample sequenced in a study of human T cells and chemical hapten exposure. Time point reported: patch test 1, 2 weeks after DPC sensitization. The treatment was: therapeutic diphenylcyclopropenone sensitization with weekly scalp DPC. TCRdb re-called the RACE reads with MiXCR, one entry per CDR3 protein. This repertoire shows more than 95,000 distinct CDR3 sequences, over 10% found once; its top ten account for about 1.4%. The sample here was whole blood, taken in connection with sensitization to the hapten diphenylcyclopropenone (DPC). The source is a woman aged 45-60 years with alopecia areata. Some clones in this sample may be carry-over from other donors' samples.

This clonotype was observed a few times. This chain uses TRBV3-1 with TRBJ2-7; D is ambiguous. Looked up from germline, CDR1 is LGHDT and CDR2 is YNNKEL (reference sequence). CDR3 length: 14 amino acids. Trimming cost V 3 bases and J 0 bases, with 9 bases left between them. CDR3 in amino acids: CASSQGLASYEQYF. The DNA of the CDR3 is TGTGCCAGCAGCCAGGGGTTGGCCTCCTACGAGCAGTACTTC.

The chain combines TRBV29-1 with TRBJ2-7; D gene uncertain. The V end lost 4 bases, the J end lost 0 bases, and 10 bases lay between the germline ends. CDR3 length: 13 residues. From germline, CDR1 is SQVTM and CDR2 ANQGSEA. The CDR3: CSVAPLNSYEQYF. The CDR3 nucleotides are TGCAGCGTTGCACCCCTGAACTCCTACGAGCAGTACTTC.

There are many counts of this clonotype. The chain links TRBV3-1 to TRBJ2-2, with 7 bases fitting TRBD2. The CDR3 covers 16 residues. V shed 0 bases and J 6 bases; nucleotides not matched to a gene: 7. Per germline, CDR1 LGHDT and CDR2 YNNKEL (reference sequence). The CDR3 DNA reads TGTGCCAGCAGCCAAGACTCGCGGGGGAAGGCCGGGGAGCTGTTTTTT. Translated, it gives CASSQDSRGKAGELFF.

A few counts support this clonotype. This chain joins TRBV4-3 and TRBJ2-3, with TRBD1 matching 9 bases. The V gene end was trimmed by 5 bases and the J gene end by 3 bases; junction bases not matched to a gene: 6. CDR3 length equals 15 residues. Germline assignment: CDR1 LGHNA and CDR2 YSLEER. The CDR3 loop is CASSLGQGSTDTQYF. The CDR3 bases are TGCGCCAGCAGCTTGGGACAGGGTAGTACAGATACGCAGTATTTT.

This chain connects TRBV7-2 to TRBJ1-2, with D perhaps TRBD1 (5 bases). V lost 5 bases to trimming and J lost 7 bases, with 14 bases between them. Germline V gene lookup returns CDR1 SGHTA and CDR2 FQGNSA. The CDR3 runs to 13 residues. This CDR3 is CASSPHQGAGYTF. The CDR3 DNA reads TGTGCCAGCAGCCCACATCAGGGCGCTGGCTACACCTTC.

The rearrangement joins TRBV7-2 to TRBJ2-3, with TRBD1 identical over 7 bases. This CDR3 contains 15 residues. Germline assignment: CDR1 SGHTA and CDR2 FQGNSA. Unmatched junction bases numbered 7, after V lost 0 bases and J lost 7 bases. CDR3 region: CASSLATGQFNTQYF. CDR3 nucleotide sequence: TGTGCCAGCAGCTTAGCGACGGGACAGTTCAATACGCAGTATTTT. The variable domain in full, completed from reference TRBV7-2 and TRBJ2-3, reads GAGVSQSPSNKVTEKGKDVELRCDPISGHTALYWYRQSLGQGLEFLIYFQGNSAPDKSGLPSDRFSAERTGGSVSTLTIQRTQQEDSAVYLCASSLATGQFNTQYFGPGTRLTVL.

This clonotype was counted ten times or more. The chain couples TRBV6-6 to TRBJ1-1; TRBD1 agrees at 7 bases. CDR3 length: 12 residues. Looked up from germline, CDR1 is MNHNY and CDR2 is SVGAGI (reference sequence). With V trimmed by 7 bases and J by 6 bases, 5 bases remained unmatched. The CDR3 sequence is CASTGGQPEAFF. CDR3 coding DNA: TGTGCCAGCACGGGGGGACAGCCTGAAGCTTTCTTT.

This chain joins TRBV7-9 and TRBJ2-1, with D perhaps matching TRBD1 (7 bases). With 3 bases removed from V and 4 bases from J, the gap between germline ends came to 13 bases. Per the germline V gene, CDR1 is SEHNR and CDR2 is FQNEAQ (reference sequence). CDR3 length equals 15 residues. In DNA form, the CDR3 reads TGTGCCAGCAGCTTGTCAGGGGGGCAATACAATGAGCAGTTCTTC. It codes for CASSLSGGQYNEQFF. Variable domain in full (rest from reference TRBV7-9 and TRBJ2-1): DTGVSQNPRHKITKRGQNVTFRCDPISEHNRLYWYRQTLGQGPEFLTYFQNEAQLEKSRLLSDRFSAERPKGSFSTLEIQRTEQGDSAMYLCASSLSGGQYNEQFFGPGTRLTVL.

This clonotype was found many times. The rearrangement uses TRBV20-1 and TRBJ2-1, with 7 bases fitting TRBD1. Germline V lookup: CDR1 DFQATT, CDR2 SNEGSKA (reference sequence). The junction had 11 bases not matched to a gene; V was cut back by 0 bases and J by 6 bases. This CDR3 contains 16 residues. This chain's CDR3 is CSARDALGTVPNEQFF. The CDR3 nucleotides read TGCAGTGCTAGAGACGCCCTTGGGACAGTTCCCAATGAGCAGTTCTTC.

This clonotype came up many times. J is TRBJ2-5 and V is TRBV20-1, with D perhaps matching TRBD2 (7 bases). The V end lost 3 bases, the J end lost 2 bases, and 13 bases lay between the germline ends. The CDR3 spans 14 residues. Germline CDR1 and CDR2: DFQATT and SNEGSKA (reference sequence). The CDR3 reads CSASRGTTQETQYF. The CDR3 coding sequence is TGCAGTGCTAGTAGGGGGACTACACAAGAGACCCAGTACTTC.